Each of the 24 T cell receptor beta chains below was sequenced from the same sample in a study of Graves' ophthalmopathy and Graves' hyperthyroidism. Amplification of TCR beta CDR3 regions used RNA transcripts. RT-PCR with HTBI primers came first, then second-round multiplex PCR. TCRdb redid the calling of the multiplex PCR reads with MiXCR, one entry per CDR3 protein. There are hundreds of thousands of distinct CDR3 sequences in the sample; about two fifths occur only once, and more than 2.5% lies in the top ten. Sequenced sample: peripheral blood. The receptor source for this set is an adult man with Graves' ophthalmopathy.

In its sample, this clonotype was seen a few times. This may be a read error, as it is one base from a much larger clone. CDR3 coding DNA: TGTGCCAGCAGTACTGGGGGACCGGCTGAAAAACTGTTTTTT. This translates into CASSTGGPAEKLFF. The V gene is TRBV9, the J gene TRBJ1-4; D perhaps matches TRBD1 (5 bases). With 5 bases removed from V and 7 bases from J, the gap between germline ends came to 15 bases. This CDR3 contains 14 residues. Germline-derived CDR1 and CDR2 are SGDLS and YYNGEE.

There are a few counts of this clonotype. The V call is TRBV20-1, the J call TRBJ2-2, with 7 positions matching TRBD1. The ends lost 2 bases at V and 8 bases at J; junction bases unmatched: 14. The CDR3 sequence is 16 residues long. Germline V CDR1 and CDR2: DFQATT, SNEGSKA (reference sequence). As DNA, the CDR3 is TGCAGTGCTAGAACCAAGGGGGCCACGGATTCGGGGGAGCTGTTTTTT. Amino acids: CSARTKGATDSGELFF.

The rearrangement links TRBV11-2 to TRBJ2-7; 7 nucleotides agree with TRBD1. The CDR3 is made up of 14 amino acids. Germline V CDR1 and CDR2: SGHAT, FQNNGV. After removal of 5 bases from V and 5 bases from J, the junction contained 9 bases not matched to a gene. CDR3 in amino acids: CASSVPTGNNEQYF. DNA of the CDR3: TGTGCCAGCAGCGTCCCGACAGGGAACAACGAGCAGTACTTC.

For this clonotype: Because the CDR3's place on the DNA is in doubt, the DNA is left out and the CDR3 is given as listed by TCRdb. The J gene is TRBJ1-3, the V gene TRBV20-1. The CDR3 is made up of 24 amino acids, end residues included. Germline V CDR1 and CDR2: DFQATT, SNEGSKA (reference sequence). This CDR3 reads CSAFGTSGSQETQYFGPGTPVWPF.

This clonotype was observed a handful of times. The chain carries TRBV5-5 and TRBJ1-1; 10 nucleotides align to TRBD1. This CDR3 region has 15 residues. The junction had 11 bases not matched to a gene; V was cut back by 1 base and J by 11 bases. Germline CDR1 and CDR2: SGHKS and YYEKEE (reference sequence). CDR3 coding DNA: TGTGCCAGCAGCTTGAGGCGGACAGGGGGTATCGACGCTTTCTTT. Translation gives CASSLRRTGGIDAFF.

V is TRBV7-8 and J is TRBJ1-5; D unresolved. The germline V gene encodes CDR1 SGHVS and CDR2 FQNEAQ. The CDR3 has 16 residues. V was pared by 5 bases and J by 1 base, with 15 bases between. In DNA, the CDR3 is TGTGCCAGCAGCCGGACCCAGGTGGCGAGCAATCAGCCCCAGCATTTT. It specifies CASSRTQVASNQPQHF.

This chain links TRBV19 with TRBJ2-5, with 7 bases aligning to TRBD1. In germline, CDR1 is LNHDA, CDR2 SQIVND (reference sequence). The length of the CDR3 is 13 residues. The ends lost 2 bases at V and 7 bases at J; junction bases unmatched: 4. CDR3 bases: TGTGCCAGTAGTATATCGGCAGGGGGGACCCAGTACTTC. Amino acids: CASSISAGGTQYF.

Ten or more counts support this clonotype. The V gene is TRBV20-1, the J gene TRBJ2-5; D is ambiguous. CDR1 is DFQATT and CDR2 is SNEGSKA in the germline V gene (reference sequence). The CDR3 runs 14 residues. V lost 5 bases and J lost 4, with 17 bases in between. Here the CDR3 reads CSAAVGSDGETQYF. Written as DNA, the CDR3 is TGCAGTGCTGCCGTGGGGTCCGATGGAGAGACCCAGTACTTC.

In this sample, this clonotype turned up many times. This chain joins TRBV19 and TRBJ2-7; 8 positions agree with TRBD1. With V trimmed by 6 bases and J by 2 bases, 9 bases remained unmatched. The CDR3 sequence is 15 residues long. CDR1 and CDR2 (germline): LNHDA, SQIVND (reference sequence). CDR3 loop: CASSRQGRETYEQYF. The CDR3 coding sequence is TGTGCCAGTAGCCGACAGGGGAGAGAAACCTACGAGCAGTACTTC.

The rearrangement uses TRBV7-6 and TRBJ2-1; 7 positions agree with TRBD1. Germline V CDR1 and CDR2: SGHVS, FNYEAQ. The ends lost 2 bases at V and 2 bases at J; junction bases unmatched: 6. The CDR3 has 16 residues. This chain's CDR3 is CASSLTDRVAYNEQFF. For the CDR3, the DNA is TGTGCCAGCAGCTTAACCGACAGGGTAGCCTACAATGAGCAGTTCTTC.

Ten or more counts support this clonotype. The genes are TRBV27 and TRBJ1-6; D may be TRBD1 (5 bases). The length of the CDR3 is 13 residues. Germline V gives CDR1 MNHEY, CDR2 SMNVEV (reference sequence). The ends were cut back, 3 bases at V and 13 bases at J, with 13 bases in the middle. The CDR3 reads CASSLTAEFPLHF. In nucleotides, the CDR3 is TGTGCCAGCAGTTTGACAGCAGAGTTCCCCCTCCACTTT.

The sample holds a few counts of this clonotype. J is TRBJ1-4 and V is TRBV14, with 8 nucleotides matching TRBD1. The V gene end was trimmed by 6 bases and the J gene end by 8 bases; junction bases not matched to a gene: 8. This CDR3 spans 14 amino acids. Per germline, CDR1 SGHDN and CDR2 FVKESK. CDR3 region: CASSPGQGVEKLFF. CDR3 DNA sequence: TGTGCCAGCAGTCCTGGACAGGGCGTCGAAAAACTGTTTTTT.

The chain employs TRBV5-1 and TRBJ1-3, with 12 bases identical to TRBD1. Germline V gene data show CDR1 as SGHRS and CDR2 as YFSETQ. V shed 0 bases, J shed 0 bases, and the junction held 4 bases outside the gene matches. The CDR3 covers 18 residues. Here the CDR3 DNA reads TGCGCCAGCAGCTTGGCCGGGACAGGGGGCGGCTCTGGAAACACCATATATTTT. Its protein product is CASSLAGTGGGSGNTIYF.

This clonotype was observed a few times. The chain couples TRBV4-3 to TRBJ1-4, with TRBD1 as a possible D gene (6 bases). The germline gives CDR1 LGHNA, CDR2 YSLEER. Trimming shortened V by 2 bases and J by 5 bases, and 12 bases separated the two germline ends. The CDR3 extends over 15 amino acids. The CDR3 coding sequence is TGCGCCAGCAGCCAACCGACAGGAAGAAATGAAAAACTGTTTTTT. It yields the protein CASSQPTGRNEKLFF.

The DNA for the CDR3 is TGTGCCAGCAGCTTCGGACTAGCGGGGGGGGCATACGAGCAGTACTTC. This sequence encodes CASSFGLAGGAYEQYF. The V and J genes are TRBV11-2 and TRBJ2-7; TRBD2 matches 15 bases. V lost 3 bases to trimming and J lost 4 bases; unmatched junction nucleotides: 4. Germline V CDR1 and CDR2: SGHAT, FQNNGV. The length of the CDR3 is 16 residues. Together with reference TRBV11-2 and TRBJ2-7, the CDR3 gives the full variable domain: EAGVAQSPRYKIIEKRQSVAFWCNPISGHATLYWYQQILGQGPKLLIQFQNNGVVDDSQLPKDRFSAERLKGVDSTLKIQPAKLEDSAVYLCASSFGLAGGAYEQYFGPGTRLTVT.

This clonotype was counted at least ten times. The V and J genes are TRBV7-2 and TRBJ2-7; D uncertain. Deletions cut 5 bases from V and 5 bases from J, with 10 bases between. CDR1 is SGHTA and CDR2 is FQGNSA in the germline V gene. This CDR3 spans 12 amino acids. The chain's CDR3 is CASSAPNNEQYF. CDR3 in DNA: TGTGCCAGCAGCGCCCCTAATAACGAGCAGTACTTC.

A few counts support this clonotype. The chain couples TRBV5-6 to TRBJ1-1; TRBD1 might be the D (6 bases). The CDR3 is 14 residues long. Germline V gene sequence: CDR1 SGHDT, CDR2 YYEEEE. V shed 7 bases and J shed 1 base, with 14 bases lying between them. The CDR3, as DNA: TGTGCCAGCCTTCGGGGGGCTGAGAACACTGAAGCTTTCTTT. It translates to CASLRGAENTEAFF.

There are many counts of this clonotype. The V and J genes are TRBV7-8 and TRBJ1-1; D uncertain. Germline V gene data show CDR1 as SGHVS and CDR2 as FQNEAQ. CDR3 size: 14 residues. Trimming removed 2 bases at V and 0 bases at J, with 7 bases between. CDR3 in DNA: TGTGCCAGCAGCTTAACTCGGATGAACACTGAAGCTTTCTTT. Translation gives CASSLTRMNTEAFF.

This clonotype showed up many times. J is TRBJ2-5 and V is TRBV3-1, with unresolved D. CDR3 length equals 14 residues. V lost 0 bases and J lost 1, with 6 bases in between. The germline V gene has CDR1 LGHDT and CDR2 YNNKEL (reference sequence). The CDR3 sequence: CASSQDLAQETQYF. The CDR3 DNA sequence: TGTGCCAGCAGCCAAGATCTGGCCCAAGAGACCCAGTACTTC.

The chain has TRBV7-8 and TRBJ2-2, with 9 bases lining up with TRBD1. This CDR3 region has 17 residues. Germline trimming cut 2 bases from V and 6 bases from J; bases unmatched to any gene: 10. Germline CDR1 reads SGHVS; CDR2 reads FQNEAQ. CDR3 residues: CASSLTTTGGYAGELFF. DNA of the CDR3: TGTGCCAGCAGCTTAACGACGACAGGGGGATACGCCGGGGAGCTGTTTTTT.

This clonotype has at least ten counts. The CDR3 region has the DNA TGCGCCAGCAGCTTGGTTGCGTCCGACTATGGCTACACCTTC. Its protein is CASSLVASDYGYTF. The chain couples TRBV5-1 to TRBJ1-2; no clear D gene. Germline CDR1 is SGHRS and CDR2 is YFSETQ. The CDR3 is 14 residues long. The germline V and J ends were trimmed by 0 bases and 3 bases, with 9 bases remaining between them.

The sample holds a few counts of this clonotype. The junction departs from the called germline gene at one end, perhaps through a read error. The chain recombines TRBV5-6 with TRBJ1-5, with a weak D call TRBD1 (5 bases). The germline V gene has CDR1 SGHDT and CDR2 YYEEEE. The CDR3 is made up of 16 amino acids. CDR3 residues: CASSYGGPFSNQPQHF. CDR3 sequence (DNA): TGTGCCAGTAGCTATGGGGGACCGTTTAGCAATCAGCCCCAGCATTTT.

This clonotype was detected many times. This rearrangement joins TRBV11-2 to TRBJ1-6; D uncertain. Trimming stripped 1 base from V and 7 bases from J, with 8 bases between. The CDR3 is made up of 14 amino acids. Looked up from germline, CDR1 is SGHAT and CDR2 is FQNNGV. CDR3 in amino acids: CASSLGPRNSPLHF. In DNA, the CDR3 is TGTGCCAGCAGCTTAGGACCCAGAAATTCACCCCTCCACTTT.

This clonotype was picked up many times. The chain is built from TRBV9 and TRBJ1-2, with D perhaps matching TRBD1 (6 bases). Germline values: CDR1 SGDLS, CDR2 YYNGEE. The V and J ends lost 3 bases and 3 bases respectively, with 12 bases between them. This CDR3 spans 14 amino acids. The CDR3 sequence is CASSGTGLDYGYTF. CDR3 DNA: TGTGCCAGCAGCGGAACAGGGTTGGACTATGGCTACACCTTC.